This is a list of T cell receptor beta chains from one sample in a study of T cell responses to AZD1222 COVID-19 vaccine. The table came from immunoSEQ multiplex PCR; TCRdb's copy has only in-frame clones and leaves some out. The profile covers approximately 120,000 clones, with approximately 93% appearing a single time and 3.1% taken by the ten largest. Sequences were derived from peripheral blood, sampled on day 0 of AZD1222 vaccination. The source is an adult in good health. The CDR3 runs from the conserved cysteine through the conserved F or W. The D gene is left open where the match is weak. Where a row states a size, it is once, few, many or the class of an expanded clone; other rows omit it.

size: NA
J: TRBJ1-2
V: TRBV4-3
D: NA
DNA: TGCGCCAGCAGCCAAGGGCGGGACTATGGCTACACCTTC
CDR3: CASSQGRDYGYTF

size: NA
J: TRBJ1-2
V: TRBV18
D: NA
DNA: TGTGCCAGCTCAGCCTTAGATAAGAACTATGGCTACACCTTC
CDR3: CASSALDKNYGYTF

size: NA
J: TRBJ2-2
V: TRBV18
D: NA
DNA: TGTGCCAGCGGGGGGCAGACGAACACCGGGGAGCTGTTTTTT
CDR3: CASGGQTNTGELFF

size: once
J: TRBJ1-2
V: TRBV14
D: TRBD1
DNA: TGTGCCAGCAGCCTTCGGACAGGGAATAGTGGCTACACCTTC
CDR3: CASSLRTGNSGYTF

size: few
J: TRBJ2-5
V: TRBV5-8
D: NA
DNA: TGTGCCAGCAGCTTGGTTGCCGAGACCCAGTACTTC
CDR3: CASSLVAETQYF

size: NA
J: TRBJ1-4
V: TRBV7-9
D: NA
DNA: TGTGCCAGCAGCTCACGGGGGGGTGCAACTAATGAAAAACTGTTTTTT
CDR3: CASSSRGGATNEKLFF

size: NA
J: TRBJ2-7
V: TRBV28
D: NA
DNA: TGTGCCAGCAGTTTATGGGGAAGCCAGTACTTC
CDR3: CASSLWGSQYF

size: NA
J: TRBJ1-1
V: TRBV4-1
D: TRBD1
DNA: TGCGCCAGCAGCCAAACCGGGACAGGGAACACTGAAGCTTTCTTT
CDR3: CASSQTGTGNTEAFF

size: few
J: TRBJ1-5
V: TRBV18
D: NA
DNA: TGTGCCAGCTCACCTAGACAGGATCAGCCCCAGCATTTT
CDR3: CASSPRQDQPQHF

size: NA
J: TRBJ2-1
V: TRBV11-2
D: NA
DNA: TGTGCCAGCAGCTTAGGCGGGAATTCCTACAATGAGCAGTTCTTC
CDR3: CASSLGGNSYNEQFF

size: NA
J: TRBJ1-1
V: TRBV9
D: TRBD1
DNA: TGTGCCAGCAGCGGACAGGGGAACACTGAAGCTTTCTTT
CDR3: CASSGQGNTEAFF

size: NA
J: TRBJ2-2
V: TRBV7-6
D: TRBD2
DNA: TGTGCCAGCAGCCCCACTAGCGGGAGGGCCTATGGGGCCGGGGAGCTGTTTTTT
CDR3: CASSPTSGRAYGAGELFF

size: NA
J: TRBJ2-1
V: TRBV11-3
D: NA
DNA: TGTGCCAGCAGCTTAGGGGGTCTACGGGACAATGAGCAGTTCTTC
CDR3: CASSLGGLRDNEQFF

size: NA
J: TRBJ1-3
V: TRBV12-3/TRBV12-4
D: NA
DNA: TGTGCCAGCAGCCGGGCTGGAAACACCATATATTTT
CDR3: CASSRAGNTIYF

size: NA
J: TRBJ1-5
V: TRBV6-5
D: NA
DNA: TGTGCCAGCAGTCCGTTGGGGTGGGGGCAGCCCCAGCATTTT
CDR3: CASSPLGWGQPQHF

size: once
J: TRBJ2-2
V: TRBV11-2
D: NA
DNA: TGTGCCAGCAGCGCCCGTGGCACCGGGGAGCTGTTTTTT
CDR3: CASSARGTGELFF

size: NA
J: TRBJ2-3
V: TRBV11-2
D: NA
DNA: TGTGCCAGCAGCTTAGGACATTTTAGCACAGATACGCAGTATTTT
CDR3: CASSLGHFSTDTQYF

size: NA
J: TRBJ1-2
V: TRBV7-2
D: NA
DNA: TGTGCCAGCAGCTTAGTCGGGACAAATAACTATGGCTACACCTTC
CDR3: CASSLVGTNNYGYTF

size: NA
J: TRBJ1-2
V: TRBV3-1/TRBV3-2
D: NA
DNA: TGTGCCAGCAGCCAAGATGGCAGGGGTAACTATGGCTACACCTTC
CDR3: CASSQDGRGNYGYTF

size: NA
J: TRBJ1-2
V: TRBV3-1/TRBV3-2
D: NA
DNA: TGTGCCAGCAGCCAAGATGCGGACGAAGCTAACTATGGCTACACCTTC
CDR3: CASSQDADEANYGYTF

size: NA
J: TRBJ1-3
V: TRBV11-2
D: TRBD1
DNA: TGTGCCAGCAGTAGACAGGGGCTCTCTGGAAACACCATATATTTT
CDR3: CASSRQGLSGNTIYF

size: NA
J: TRBJ2-1
V: TRBV15
D: TRBD1
DNA: TGTGCCACCAGCAGGGGACAGGGCACCTACAATGAGCAGTTCTTC
CDR3: CATSRGQGTYNEQFF

size: NA
J: TRBJ1-4
V: TRBV4-2
D: NA
DNA: TGTGCCAGCAGCCAAGAAGGGGGGGTTAATGAAAAACTGTTTTTT
CDR3: CASSQEGGVNEKLFF